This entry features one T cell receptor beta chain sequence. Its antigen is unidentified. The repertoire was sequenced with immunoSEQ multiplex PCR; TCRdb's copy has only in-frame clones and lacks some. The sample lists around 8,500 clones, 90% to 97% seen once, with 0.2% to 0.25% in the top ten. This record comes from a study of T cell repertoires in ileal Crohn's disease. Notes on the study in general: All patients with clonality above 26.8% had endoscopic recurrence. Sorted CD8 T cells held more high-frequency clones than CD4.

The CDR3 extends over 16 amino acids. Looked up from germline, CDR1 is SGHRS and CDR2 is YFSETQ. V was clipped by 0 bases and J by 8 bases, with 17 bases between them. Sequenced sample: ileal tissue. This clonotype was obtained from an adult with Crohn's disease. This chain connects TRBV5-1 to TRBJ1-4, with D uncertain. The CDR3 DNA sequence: TGCGCCAGCAGCTTGGCTGCGTGGGGTGGAGGCGAAAAACTGTTTTTT. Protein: CASSLAAWGGGEKLFF.